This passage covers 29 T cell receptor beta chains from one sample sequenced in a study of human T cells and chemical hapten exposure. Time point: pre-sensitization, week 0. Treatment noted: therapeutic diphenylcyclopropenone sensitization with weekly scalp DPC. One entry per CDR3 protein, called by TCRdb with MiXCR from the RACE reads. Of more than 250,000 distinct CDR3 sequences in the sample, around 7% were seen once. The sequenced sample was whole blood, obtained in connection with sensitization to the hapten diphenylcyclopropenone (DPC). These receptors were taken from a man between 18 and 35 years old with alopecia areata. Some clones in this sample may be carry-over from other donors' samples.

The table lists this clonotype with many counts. CDR3 loop: CSAGRRNNEQFF. DNA for the CDR3: TGCAGCGCCGGTAGGCGAAACAATGAGCAGTTCTTC. The genes are TRBV29-1 and TRBJ2-1; D is undetermined. This CDR3 contains 12 residues. The V gene's germline CDR1 is SQVTM and CDR2 ANQGSEA. Trimming took off 7 bases at V and 5 bases at J, with 12 bases between the two ends.

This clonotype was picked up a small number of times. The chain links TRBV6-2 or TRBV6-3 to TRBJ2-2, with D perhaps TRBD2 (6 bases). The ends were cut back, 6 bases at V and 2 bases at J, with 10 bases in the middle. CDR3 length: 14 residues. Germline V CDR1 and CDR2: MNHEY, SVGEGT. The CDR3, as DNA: TGTGCCAGCAGCGTGACTAGTAACACCGGGGAGCTGTTTTTT. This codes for CASSVTSNTGELFF.

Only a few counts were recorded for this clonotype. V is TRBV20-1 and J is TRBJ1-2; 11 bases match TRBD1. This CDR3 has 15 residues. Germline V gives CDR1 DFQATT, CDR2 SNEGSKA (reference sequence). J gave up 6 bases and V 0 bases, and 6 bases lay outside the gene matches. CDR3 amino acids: CSAREGQGEANGYTF. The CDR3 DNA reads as TGCAGTGCTAGAGAGGGACAGGGGGAGGCGAATGGCTACACCTTC.

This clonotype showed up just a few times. In DNA form, the CDR3 reads TGTGCCAGCAGTTATTCCGGGACAGGGATGAACACTGAAGCTTTCTTT. It specifies CASSYSGTGMNTEAFF. The chain links TRBV12-3 or TRBV12-4 to TRBJ1-1, with 9 bases aligning to TRBD1. With 4 bases clipped from V and 0 bases from J, the junction kept 6 bases outside the gene matches. The CDR3 is made up of 16 amino acids.

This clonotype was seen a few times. CDR3 in DNA: TGTGCCATCAGTGAAGGAAGTGCCTACGAGCAGTACTTC. As protein: CAISEGSAYEQYF. The chain recombines TRBV10-3 with TRBJ2-7; D is unresolved. The V gene lost 3 bases and the J gene lost 2 bases, with 8 bases spanning the gap. The CDR3 has 13 residues. The germline CDR1 and CDR2 sequences are ENHRY and SYGVKD.

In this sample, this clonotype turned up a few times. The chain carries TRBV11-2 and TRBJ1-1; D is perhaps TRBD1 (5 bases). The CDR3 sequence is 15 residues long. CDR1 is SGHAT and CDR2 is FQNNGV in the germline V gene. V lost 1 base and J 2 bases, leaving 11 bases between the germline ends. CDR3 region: CASSLARDRNTEAFF. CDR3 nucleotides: TGTGCCAGCAGCTTAGCCAGGGATCGTAACACTGAAGCTTTCTTT.

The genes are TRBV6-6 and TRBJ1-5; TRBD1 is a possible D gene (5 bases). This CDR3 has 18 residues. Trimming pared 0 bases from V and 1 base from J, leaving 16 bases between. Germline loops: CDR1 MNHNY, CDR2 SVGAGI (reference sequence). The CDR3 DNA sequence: TGTGCCAGCAGTTACTCTTCCGGGACGGGAGAGAGCAATCAGCCCCAGCATTTT. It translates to CASSYSSGTGESNQPQHF.

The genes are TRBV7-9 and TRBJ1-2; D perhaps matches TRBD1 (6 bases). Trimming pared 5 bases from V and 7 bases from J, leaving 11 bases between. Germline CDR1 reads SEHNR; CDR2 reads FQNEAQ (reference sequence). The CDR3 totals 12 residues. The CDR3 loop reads CASSPTGAGYTF. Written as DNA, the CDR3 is TGTGCCAGCAGCCCGACAGGAGCTGGCTACACCTTC.

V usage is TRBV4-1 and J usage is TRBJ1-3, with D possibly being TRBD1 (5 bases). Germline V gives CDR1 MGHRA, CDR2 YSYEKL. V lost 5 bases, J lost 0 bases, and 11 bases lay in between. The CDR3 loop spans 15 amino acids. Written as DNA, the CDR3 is TGCGCCAGCAGCGCACGACAGTACTCTGGAAACACCATATATTTT. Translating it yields CASSARQYSGNTIYF.

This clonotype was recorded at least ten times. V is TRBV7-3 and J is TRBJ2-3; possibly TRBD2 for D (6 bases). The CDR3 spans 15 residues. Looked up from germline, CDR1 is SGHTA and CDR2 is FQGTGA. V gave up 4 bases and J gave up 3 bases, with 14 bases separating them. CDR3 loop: CASSYRGLRTDTQYF. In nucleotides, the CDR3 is TGTGCCAGCAGCTATCGGGGGTTAAGAACAGATACGCAGTATTTT.

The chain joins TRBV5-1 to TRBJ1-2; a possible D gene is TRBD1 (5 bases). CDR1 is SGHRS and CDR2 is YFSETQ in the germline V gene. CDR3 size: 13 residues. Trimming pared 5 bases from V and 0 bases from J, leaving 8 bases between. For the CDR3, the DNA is TGCGCCAGCAGGACAGAGCCTAACTATGGCTACACCTTC. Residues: CASRTEPNYGYTF.

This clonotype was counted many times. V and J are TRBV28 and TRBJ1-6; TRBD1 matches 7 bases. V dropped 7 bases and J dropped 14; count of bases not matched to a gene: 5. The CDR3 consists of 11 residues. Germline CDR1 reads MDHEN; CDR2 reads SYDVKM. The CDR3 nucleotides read TGTGCCAGCACTCAAGACAGGGCCCTCCACTTT. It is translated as CASTQDRALHF.

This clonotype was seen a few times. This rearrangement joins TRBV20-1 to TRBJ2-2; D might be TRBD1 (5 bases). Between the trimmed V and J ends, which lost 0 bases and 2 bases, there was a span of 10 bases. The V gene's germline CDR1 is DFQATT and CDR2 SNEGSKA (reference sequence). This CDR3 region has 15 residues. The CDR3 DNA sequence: TGCAGTGCTAGAGATAGGCAGGGAAACACCGGGGAGCTGTTTTTT. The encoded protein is CSARDRQGNTGELFF.

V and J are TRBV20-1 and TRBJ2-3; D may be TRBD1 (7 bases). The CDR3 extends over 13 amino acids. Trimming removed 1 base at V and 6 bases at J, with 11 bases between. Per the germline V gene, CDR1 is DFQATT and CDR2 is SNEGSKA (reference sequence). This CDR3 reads CSARVRGRDTQYF. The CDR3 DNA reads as TGCAGTGCTAGAGTCAGGGGGAGGGATACGCAGTATTTT.

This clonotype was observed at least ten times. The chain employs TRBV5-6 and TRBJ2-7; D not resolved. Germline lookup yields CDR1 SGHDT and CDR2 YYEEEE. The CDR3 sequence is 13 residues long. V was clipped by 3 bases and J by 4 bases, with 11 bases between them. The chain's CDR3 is CASSYTGPYEQYF. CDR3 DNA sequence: TGTGCCAGCAGCTACACCGGGCCTTACGAGCAGTACTTC.

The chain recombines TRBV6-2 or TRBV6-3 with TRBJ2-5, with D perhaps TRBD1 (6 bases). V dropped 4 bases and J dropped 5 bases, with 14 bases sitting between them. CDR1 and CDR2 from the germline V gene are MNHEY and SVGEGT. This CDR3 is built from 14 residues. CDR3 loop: CASSSSTGMETQYF. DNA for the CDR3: TGTGCCAGCAGTTCTAGCACAGGGATGGAGACCCAGTACTTC.

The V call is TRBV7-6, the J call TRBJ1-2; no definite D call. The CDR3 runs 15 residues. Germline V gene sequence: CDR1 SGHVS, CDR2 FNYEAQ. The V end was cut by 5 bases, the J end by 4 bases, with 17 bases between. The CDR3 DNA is TGTGCCAGCAGCCGAACCGGGTCTTCCTTCTATGGCTACACCTTC. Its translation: CASSRTGSSFYGYTF.

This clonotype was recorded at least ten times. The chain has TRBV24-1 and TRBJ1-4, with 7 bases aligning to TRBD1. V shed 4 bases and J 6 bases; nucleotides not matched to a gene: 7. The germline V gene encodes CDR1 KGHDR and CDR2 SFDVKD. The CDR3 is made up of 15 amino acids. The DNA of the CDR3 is TGTGCCACCAGTGAAGGGGACAGAGAAGATGAAAAACTGTTTTTT. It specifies CATSEGDREDEKLFF.

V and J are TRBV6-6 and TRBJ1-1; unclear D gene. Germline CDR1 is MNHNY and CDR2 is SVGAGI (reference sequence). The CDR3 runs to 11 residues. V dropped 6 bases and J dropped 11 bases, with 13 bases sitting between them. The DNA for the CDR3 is TGTGCCAGCAGGGAAGTAAACCAGGCTTTCTTT. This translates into CASREVNQAFF.

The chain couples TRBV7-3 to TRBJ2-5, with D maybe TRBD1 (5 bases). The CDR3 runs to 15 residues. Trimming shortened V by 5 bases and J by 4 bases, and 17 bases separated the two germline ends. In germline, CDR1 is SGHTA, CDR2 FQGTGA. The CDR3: CASSKSGYGTETQYF. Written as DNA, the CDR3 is TGTGCCAGCAGCAAGTCAGGGTATGGAACAGAGACCCAGTACTTC.

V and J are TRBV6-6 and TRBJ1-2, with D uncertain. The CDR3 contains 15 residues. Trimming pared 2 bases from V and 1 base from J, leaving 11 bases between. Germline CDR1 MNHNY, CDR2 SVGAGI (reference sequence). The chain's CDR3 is CASSYGLGINYGYTF. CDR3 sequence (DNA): TGTGCCAGCAGTTACGGGTTGGGAATTAACTATGGCTACACCTTC.

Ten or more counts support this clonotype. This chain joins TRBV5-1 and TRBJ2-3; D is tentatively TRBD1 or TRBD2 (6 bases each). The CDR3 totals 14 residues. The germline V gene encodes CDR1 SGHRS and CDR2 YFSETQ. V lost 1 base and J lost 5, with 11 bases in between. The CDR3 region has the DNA TGCGCCAGCAGCTTGACCGGGGGCCAAGATACGCAGTATTTT. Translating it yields CASSLTGGQDTQYF.

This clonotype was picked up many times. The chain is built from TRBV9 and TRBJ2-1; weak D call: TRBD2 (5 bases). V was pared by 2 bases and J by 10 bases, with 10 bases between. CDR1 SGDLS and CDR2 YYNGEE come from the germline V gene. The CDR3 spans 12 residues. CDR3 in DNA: TGTGCCAGCAGCGTCGAGGGCTCCGAGCAGTTCTTC. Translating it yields CASSVEGSEQFF.

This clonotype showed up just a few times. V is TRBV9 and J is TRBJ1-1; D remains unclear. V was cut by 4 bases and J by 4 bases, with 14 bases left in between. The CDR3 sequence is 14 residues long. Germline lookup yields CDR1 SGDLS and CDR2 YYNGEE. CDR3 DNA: TGTGCCAGCAGCCCCCGGCTGAGTCTCACTGAAGCTTTCTTT. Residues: CASSPRLSLTEAFF.

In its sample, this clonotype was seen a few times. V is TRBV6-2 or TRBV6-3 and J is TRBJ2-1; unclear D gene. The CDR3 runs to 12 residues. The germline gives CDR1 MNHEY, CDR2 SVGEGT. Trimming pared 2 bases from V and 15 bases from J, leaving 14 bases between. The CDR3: CASSYLGATSFF. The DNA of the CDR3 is TGTGCCAGCAGTTACCTTGGCGCGACTTCGTTCTTC.

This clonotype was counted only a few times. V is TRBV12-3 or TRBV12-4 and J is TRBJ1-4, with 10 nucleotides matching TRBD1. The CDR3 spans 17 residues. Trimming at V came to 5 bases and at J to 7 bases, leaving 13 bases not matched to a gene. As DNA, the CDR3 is TGTGCCAGCAGTATAGACAGGGGGCTTACCTCAACTGAAAAACTGTTTTTT. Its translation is CASSIDRGLTSTEKLFF.

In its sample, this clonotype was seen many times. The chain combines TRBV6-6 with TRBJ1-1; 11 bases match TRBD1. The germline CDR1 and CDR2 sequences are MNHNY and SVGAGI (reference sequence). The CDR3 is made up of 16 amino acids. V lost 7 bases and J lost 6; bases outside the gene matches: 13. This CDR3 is CASIGAGQGAFPEAFF. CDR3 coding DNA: TGTGCCAGCATTGGGGCAGGACAGGGGGCGTTCCCTGAAGCTTTCTTT.

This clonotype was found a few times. CDR3 region: CASTKVGPLNYGYTF. Written as DNA, the CDR3 is TGTGCCAGCACGAAGGTCGGGCCATTGAACTATGGCTACACCTTC. The V and J genes are TRBV27 and TRBJ1-2; D call uncertain. The CDR3 loop spans 15 amino acids. Germline V gene sequence: CDR1 MNHEY, CDR2 SMNVEV (reference sequence). V was shortened by 7 bases and J by 2 bases, with 17 bases between the two germline ends.

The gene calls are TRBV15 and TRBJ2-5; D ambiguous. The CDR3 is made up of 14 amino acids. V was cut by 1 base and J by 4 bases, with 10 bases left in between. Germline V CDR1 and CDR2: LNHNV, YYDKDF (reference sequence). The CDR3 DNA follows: TGTGCCACCAGCAGAGTCACAAGACTAGAGACCCAGTACTTC. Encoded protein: CATSRVTRLETQYF.